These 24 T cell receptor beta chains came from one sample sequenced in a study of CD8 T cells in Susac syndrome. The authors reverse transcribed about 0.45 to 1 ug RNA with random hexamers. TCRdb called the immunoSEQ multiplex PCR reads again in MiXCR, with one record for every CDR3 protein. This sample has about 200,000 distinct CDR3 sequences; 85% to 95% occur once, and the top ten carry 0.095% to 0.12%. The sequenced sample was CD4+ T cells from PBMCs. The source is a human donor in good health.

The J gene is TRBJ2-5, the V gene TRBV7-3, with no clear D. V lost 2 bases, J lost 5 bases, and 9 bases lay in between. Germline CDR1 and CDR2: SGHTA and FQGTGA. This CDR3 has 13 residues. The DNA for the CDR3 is TGTGCCAGCAGCTTAGGCCGGACGGAGACCCAGTACTTC. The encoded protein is CASSLGRTETQYF.

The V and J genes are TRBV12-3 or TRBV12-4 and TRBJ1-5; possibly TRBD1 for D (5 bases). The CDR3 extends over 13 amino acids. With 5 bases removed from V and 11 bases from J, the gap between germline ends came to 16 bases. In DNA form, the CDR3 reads TGTGCCAGCAGTGTCCGGGAATCAGGGACCCAGCATTTT. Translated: CASSVRESGTQHF.

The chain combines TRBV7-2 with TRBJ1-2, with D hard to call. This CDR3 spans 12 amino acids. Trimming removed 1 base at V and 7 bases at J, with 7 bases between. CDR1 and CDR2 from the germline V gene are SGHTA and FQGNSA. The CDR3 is CASSLGRFGYTF. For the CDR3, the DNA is TGTGCCAGCAGCTTAGGAAGGTTTGGCTACACCTTC.

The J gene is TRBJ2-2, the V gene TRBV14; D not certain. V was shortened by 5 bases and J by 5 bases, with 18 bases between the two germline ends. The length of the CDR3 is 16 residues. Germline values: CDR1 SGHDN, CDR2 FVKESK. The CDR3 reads CASSETLAQPTGELFF. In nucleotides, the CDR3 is TGTGCCAGCAGCGAAACCCTGGCACAGCCGACCGGGGAGCTGTTTTTT.

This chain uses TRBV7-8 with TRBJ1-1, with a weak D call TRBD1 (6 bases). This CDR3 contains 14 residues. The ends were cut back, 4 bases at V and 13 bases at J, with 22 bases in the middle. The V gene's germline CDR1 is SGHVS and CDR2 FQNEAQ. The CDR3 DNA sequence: TGTGCCAGCAGCTCCCTCAGGAAGGCAGGGGTTGTTTTCTTT. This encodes CASSSLRKAGVVFF.

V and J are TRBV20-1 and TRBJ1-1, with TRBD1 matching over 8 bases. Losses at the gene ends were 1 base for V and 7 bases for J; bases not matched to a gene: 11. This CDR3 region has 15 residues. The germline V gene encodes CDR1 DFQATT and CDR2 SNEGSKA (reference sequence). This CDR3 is CSARGDRGNLIEAFF. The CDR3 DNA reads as TGCAGTGCTAGAGGAGACAGGGGCAACCTCATTGAAGCTTTCTTT.

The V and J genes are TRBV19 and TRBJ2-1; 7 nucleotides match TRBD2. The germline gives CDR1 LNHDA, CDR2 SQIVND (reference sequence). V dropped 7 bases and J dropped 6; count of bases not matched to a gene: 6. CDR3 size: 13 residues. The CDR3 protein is CASMRGYSNEQFF. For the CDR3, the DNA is TGTGCCAGTATGCGGGGGTACTCCAATGAGCAGTTCTTC.

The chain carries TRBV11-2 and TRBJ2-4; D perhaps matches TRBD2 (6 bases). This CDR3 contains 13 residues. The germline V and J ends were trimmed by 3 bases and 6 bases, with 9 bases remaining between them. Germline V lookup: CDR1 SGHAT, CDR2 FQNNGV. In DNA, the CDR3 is TGTGCCAGCAGCTTTAGGCGGGGAAACATTCAGTACTTC. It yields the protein CASSFRRGNIQYF. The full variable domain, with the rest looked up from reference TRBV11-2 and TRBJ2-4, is EAGVAQSPRYKIIEKRQSVAFWCNPISGHATLYWYQQILGQGPKLLIQFQNNGVVDDSQLPKDRFSAERLKGVDSTLKIQPAKLEDSAVYLCASSFRRGNIQYFGAGTRLSVL.

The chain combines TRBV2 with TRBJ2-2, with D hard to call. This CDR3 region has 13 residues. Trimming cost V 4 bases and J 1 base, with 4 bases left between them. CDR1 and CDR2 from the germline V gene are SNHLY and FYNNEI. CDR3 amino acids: CASSAENTGELFF. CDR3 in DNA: TGTGCCAGCAGTGCAGAGAACACCGGGGAGCTGTTTTTT.

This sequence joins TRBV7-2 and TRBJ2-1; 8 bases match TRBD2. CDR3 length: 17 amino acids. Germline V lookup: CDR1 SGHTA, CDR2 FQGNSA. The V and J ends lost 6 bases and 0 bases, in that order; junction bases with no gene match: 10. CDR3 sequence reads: CASSVDGGGSSYNEQFF. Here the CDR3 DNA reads TGTGCCAGCAGTGTTGATGGCGGGGGGAGCTCCTACAATGAGCAGTTCTTC.

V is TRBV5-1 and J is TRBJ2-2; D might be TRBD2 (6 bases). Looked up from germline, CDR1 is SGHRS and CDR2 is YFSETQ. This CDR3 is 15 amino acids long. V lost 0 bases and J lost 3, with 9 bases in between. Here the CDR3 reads CASSLERVYTGELFF. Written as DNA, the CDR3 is TGCGCCAGCAGCTTGGAGCGGGTGTACACCGGGGAGCTGTTTTTT.

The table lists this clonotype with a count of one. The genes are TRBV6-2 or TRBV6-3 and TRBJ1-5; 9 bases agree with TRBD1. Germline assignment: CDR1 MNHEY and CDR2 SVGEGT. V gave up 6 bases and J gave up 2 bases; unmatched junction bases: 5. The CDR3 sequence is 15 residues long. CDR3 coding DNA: TGTGCCAGCAGAGGGACAGGGAGGCGCAATCAGCCCCAGCATTTT. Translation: CASRGTGRRNQPQHF.

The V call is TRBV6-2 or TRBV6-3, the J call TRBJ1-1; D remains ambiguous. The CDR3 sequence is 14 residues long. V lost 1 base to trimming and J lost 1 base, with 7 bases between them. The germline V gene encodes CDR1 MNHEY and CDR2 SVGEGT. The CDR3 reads CASSYWPANTEAFF. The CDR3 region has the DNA TGTGCCAGCAGTTACTGGCCGGCGAACACTGAAGCTTTCTTT.

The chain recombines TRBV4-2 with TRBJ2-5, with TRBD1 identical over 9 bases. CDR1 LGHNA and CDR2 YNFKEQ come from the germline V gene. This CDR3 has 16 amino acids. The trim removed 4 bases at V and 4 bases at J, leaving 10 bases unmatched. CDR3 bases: TGTGCCAGCAGCCCCGGGTTGACAGGGGGTCGAGAGACCCAGTACTTC. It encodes CASSPGLTGGRETQYF.

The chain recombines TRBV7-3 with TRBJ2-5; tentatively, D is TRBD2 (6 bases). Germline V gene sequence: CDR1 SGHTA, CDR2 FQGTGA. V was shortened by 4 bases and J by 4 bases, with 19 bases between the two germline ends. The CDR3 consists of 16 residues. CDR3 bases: TGTGCCAGCAGCTCCCAGGGCGGGGCGGCCGGAGAGACCCAGTACTTC. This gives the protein CASSSQGGAAGETQYF.

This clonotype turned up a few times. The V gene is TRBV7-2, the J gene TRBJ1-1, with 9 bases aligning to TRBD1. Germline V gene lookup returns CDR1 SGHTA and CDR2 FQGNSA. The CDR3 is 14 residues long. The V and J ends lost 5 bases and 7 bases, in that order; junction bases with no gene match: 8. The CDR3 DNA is TGTGCCAGCAGCCGTCCCGGGACAGGGATTGAAGCTTTCTTT. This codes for CASSRPGTGIEAFF.

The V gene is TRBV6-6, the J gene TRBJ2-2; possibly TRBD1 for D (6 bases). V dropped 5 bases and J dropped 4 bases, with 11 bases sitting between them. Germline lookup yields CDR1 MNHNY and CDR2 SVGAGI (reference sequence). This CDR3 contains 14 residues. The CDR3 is CASSGTGPTGELFF. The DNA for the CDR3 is TGTGCCAGCAGTGGTACAGGGCCCACCGGGGAGCTGTTTTTT.

The DNA of the CDR3 is TGTGCCAGTAGGGAGACAGGGGTTAACTATGGCTACACCTTC. This codes for CASRETGVNYGYTF. This sequence joins TRBV19 and TRBJ1-2; 8 nucleotides match TRBD1. The CDR3 is 14 amino acids. In germline, CDR1 is LNHDA, CDR2 SQIVND (reference sequence). Unmatched junction bases numbered 4, after V lost 6 bases and J lost 1 base. The variable domain in full, completed from reference TRBV19 and TRBJ1-2, reads DGGITQSPKYLFRKEGQNVTLSCEQNLNHDAMYWYRQDPGQGLRLIYYSQIVNDFQKGDIAEGYSVSREKKESFPLTVTSAQKNPTAFYLCASRETGVNYGYTFGSGTRLTVV.

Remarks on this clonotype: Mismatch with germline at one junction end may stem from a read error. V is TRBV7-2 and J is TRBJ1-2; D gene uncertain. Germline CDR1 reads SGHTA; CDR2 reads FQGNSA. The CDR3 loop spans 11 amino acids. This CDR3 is CASSSSWTHFF. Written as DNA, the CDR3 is TGTGCCAGCAGCTCGAGCTGGACCCATTTCTTC.

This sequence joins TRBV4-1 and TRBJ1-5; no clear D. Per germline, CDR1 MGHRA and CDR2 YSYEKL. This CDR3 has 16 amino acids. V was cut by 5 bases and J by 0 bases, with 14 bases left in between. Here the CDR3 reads CASSKNGWDSNQPQHF. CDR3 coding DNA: TGCGCCAGCAGCAAAAACGGATGGGATAGCAATCAGCCCCAGCATTTT.

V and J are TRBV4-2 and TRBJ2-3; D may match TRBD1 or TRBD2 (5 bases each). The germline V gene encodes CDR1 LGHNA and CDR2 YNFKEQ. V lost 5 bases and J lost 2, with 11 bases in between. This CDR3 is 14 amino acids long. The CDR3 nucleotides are TGTGCCAGCAGCACGGGGCCCCTCACAGATACGCAGTATTTT. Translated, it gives CASSTGPLTDTQYF.

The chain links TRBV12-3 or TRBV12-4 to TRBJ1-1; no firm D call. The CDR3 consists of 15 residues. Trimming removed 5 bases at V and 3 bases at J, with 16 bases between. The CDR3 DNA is TGTGCCAGCAGTCCCGGGGTAAGGCCAGACACTGAAGCTTTCTTT. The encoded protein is CASSPGVRPDTEAFF.

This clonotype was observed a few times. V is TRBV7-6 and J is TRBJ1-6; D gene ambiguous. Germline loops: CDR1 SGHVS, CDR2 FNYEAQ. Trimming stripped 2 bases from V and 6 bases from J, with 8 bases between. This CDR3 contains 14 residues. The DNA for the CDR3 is TGTGCCAGCAGCTTATCAGGCTCTAATTCACCCCTCCACTTT. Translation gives CASSLSGSNSPLHF.

CDR3 protein: CSARGLTSGYNEQFF. The CDR3 region has the DNA TGCAGTGCTAGAGGTTTAACTAGCGGTTACAATGAGCAGTTCTTC. The chain employs TRBV20-1 and TRBJ2-1; 8 bases fit TRBD2. The trim removed 1 base at V and 4 bases at J, leaving 6 bases unmatched. In germline, CDR1 is DFQATT, CDR2 SNEGSKA (reference sequence). The CDR3 is 15 residues long.